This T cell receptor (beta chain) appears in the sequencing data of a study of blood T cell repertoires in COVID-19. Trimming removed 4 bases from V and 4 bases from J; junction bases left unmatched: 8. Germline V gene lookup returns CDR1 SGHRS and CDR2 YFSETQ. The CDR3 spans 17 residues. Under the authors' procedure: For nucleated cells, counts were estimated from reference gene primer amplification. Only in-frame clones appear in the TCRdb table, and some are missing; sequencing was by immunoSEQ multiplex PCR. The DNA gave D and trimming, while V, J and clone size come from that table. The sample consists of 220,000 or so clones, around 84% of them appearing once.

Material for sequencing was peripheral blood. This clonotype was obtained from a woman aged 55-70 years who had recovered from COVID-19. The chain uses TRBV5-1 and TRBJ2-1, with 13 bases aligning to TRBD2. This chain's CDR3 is CASSPTSGGTQYNEQFF. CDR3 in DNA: TGCGCCAGCAGCCCGACTAGCGGGGGGACTCAATACAATGAGCAGTTCTTC.